This TCR beta chain was sequenced during a study of blood T cell repertoires in COVID-19 (TCRdb year 2020). At the level of the whole study: Samples from collaborators originated in the United States, Italy and Spain and spanned both the acute and convalescent phases of COVID-19. The sample metadata nearly always contained a de-identified subject ID, COVID-19 status, age in years and sex. Samples came from the ongoing ImmuneRACE study (first 160 participants) plus 1,254 subjects from 6 global collaborators. Deeply sampled blood TCRbeta repertoires from subjects exposed to, actively infected with, or recovered from COVID-19 were included in the dataset. HLA class I and class II types, where available, came from metadata supplied by the sample provider rather than from assay-based typing. The repertoires were released in a freely available public database meant as a resource for research on the immune response to SARS-CoV-2. The prospective study material was composed of cDNA or gDNA derived from T cells, B-cell-depleted T cells, or PBMCs.

Note on this clone: Which antigen it targets is not known. No per-base quality is available; no much larger clone lies one base away.

The immunoSEQ Assay, a bias-controlled multiplex PCR, was used to amplify TCRbeta CDR3 regions from genomic DNA. The paper's processing steps were these. Nucleated cell counts per sample were estimated from amplification of reference gene primers within the assay. To quantify the absolute abundance of each unique TCRbeta CDR3 rearrangement, sequence reads were collapsed and filtered. For each sample, productive Simpson clonality was calculated by taking the square root of Simpson's diversity index across productive rearrangements. The table comes from immuneACCESS by way of TCRdb, which keeps in-frame sequences with V and J called. Part of the clones is missing from these tables; in studies checked, under half for an unresolved V gene and the rest for unknown reasons. That table gives V, J and clone size, and the DNA gave D and trimming. A total of approximately 200,000 clones appear in this sample, roughly 80% of them only once. Of the sample, 8% to 13% is held by the ten largest clones.

Collaborating institutions collected whole blood in K2EDTA tubes following their own protocols. For TCRbeta analysis, collaborator samples were shipped as frozen whole blood, as isolated PBMCs, or as DNA extracted from either sample type. What the authors observed across the whole study: The quantity of clinical and demographic metadata differed by source and by participant and was supplied without curation.

Sequencing was performed on peripheral blood. This TCR came from a woman aged 80 or over with acute or convalescent COVID-19.

The CDR3 in this case is CASSLGTRPSGGYGYTF. The DNA sequence is TGTGCCAGCAGCTTAGGGACCAGACCAAGTGGAGGTTATGGCTACACCTTC. The rearranged segments are TRBV7-2 and TRBJ1-2, with no reliable assignment of the D segment. CDR3 length: 17 amino acids, cysteine to phenylalanine. The DNA shown is the 51-base CDR3, in frame from base 1. Trimming removed 1 base from V and 5 bases from J, leaving 20 bases between the germline ends. The germline V gene sets CDR1 to SGHTA and CDR2 to FQGNSA.